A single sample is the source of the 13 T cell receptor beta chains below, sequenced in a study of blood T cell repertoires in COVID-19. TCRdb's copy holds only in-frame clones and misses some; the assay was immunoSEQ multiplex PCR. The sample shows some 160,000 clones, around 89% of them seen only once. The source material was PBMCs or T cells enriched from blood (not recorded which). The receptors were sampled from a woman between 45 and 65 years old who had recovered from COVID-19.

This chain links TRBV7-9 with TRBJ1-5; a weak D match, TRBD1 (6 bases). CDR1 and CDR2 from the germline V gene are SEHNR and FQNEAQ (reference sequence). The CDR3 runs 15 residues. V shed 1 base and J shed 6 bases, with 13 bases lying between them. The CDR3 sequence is CASSLVGTGTQPQHF. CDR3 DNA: TGTGCCAGCAGCTTAGTAGGAACAGGGACTCAGCCCCAGCATTTT.

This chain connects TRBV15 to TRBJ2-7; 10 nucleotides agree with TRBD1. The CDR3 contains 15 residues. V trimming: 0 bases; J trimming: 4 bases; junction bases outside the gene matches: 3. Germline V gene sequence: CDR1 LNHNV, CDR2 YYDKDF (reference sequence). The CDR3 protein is CATSRDRGQGYEQYF. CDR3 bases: TGTGCCACCAGCAGAGATAGGGGACAGGGGTACGAGCAGTACTTC.

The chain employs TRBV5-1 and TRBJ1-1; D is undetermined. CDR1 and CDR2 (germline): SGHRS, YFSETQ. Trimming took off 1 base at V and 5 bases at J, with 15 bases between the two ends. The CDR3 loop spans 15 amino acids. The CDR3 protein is CASSLSPARGTEAFF. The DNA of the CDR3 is TGCGCCAGCAGCTTGTCGCCTGCCCGAGGAACTGAAGCTTTCTTT.

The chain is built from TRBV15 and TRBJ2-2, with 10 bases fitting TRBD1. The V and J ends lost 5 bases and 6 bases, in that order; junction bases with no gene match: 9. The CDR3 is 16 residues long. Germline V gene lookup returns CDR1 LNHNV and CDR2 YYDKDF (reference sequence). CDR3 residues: CATSGRDRGLPGELFF. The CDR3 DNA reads TGTGCCACCAGCGGCCGGGACAGGGGCCTCCCCGGGGAGCTGTTTTTT.

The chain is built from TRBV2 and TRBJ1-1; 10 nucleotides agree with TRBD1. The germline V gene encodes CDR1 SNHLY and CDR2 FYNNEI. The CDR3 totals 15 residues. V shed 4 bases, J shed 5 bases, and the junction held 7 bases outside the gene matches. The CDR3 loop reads CASSVDRGRETEAFF. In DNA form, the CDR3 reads TGTGCCAGCAGTGTAGACAGGGGGCGTGAAACTGAAGCTTTCTTT.

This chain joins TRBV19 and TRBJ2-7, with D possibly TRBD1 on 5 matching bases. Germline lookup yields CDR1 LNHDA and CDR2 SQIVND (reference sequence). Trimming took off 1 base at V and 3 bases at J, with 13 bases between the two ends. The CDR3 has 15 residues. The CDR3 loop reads CASSIVDTAIYEQYF. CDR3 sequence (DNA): TGTGCCAGTAGTATAGTGGACACGGCTATCTACGAGCAGTACTTC.

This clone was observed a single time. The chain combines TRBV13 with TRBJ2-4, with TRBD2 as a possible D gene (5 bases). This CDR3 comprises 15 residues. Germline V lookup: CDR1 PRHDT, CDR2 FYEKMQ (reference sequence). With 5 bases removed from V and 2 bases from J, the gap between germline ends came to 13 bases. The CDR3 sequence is CASSHPTSSKNIQYF. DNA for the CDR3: TGTGCCAGCAGCCACCCAACTAGTTCCAAAAACATTCAGTACTTC. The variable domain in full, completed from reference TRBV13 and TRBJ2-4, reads AAGVIQSPRHLIKEKRETATLKCYPIPRHDTVYWYQQGPGQDPQFLISFYEKMQSDKGSIPDRFSAQQFSDYHSELNMSSLELGDSALYFCASSHPTSSKNIQYFGAGTRLSVL.

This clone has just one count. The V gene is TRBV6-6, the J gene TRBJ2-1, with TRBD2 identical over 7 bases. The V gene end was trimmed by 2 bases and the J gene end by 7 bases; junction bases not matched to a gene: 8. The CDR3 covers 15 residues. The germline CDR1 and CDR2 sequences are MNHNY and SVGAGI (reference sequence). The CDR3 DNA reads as TGTGCCAGCAGTTACAAGGCTAGCGGCGGGAATGAGCAGTTCTTC. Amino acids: CASSYKASGGNEQFF.

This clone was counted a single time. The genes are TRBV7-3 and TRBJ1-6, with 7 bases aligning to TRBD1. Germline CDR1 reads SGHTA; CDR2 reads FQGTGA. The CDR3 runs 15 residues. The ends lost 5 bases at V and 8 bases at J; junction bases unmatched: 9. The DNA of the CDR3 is TGTGCCAGCAGCGCCTCGACAGGGCCTTATTCACCCCTCCACTTT. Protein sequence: CASSASTGPYSPLHF.

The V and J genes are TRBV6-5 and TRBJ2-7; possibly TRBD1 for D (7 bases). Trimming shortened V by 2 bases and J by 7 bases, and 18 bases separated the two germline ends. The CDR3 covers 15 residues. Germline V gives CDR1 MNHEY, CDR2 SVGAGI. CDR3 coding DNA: TGTGCCAGCAGTTACCAGGCAGGGGGGCCTGGGGAGCAGTACTTC. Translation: CASSYQAGGPGEQYF.

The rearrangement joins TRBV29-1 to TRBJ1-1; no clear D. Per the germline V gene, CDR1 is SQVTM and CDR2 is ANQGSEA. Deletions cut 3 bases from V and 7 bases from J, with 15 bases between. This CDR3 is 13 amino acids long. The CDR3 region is CSVDDGKEFEAFF. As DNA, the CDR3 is TGCAGCGTTGACGACGGGAAAGAGTTTGAAGCTTTCTTT.

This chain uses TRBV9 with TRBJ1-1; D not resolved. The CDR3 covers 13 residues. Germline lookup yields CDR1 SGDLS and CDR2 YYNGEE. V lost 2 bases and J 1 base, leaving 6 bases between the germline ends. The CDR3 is CASSVAGNTEAFF. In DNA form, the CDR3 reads TGTGCCAGCAGCGTGGCGGGGAACACTGAAGCTTTCTTT.

The DNA of the CDR3 is TGTGCCAGCAGCTCCCGGACAGGGGGCACTGAAGCTTTCTTT. Its translation: CASSSRTGGTEAFF. J is TRBJ1-1 and V is TRBV11-2; 10 positions agree with TRBD1. The CDR3 covers 14 residues. V trimming: 4 bases; J trimming: 4 bases; junction bases outside the gene matches: 3. Germline V lookup: CDR1 SGHAT, CDR2 FQNNGV.